A selection of T cell receptor beta chains follows, all from one sample in a study of molecular identifiers for immune sequencing clone quantification. MiXCR, applied by TCRdb to the PCR reads, yields one record per CDR3 protein. Among approximately 590,000 distinct CDR3 sequences listed, roughly 27% were seen once. The material sequenced was naive CD8+ T cells from blood, with Jurkat cell RNA spiked in. The receptors were gathered from a human donor in good health. Some libraries in this study had Jurkat cell RNA spiked in. Each CDR3 is given with its conserved first and last residue. A D gene is named only where the DNA matches it firmly. Clone size is not always given. Where it is, it says once, few, many or a class for expanded clones.

few	TRBV20-1	TRBJ2-2	-	CSARDRLEVGLRGELFF	TGCAGTGCTAGAGATCGGTTGGAAGTGGGGTTGCGCGGGGAGCTGTTTTTT
few	TRBV16	TRBJ1-2	-	CASSQSFDGVYGYTF	TGTGCCAGCAGCCAATCTTTCGATGGGGTCTACGGCTACACCTTC
many	TRBV29-1	TRBJ2-1	TRBD2	CSVGDYPNEQFF	TGCAGCGTTGGGGACTACCCCAATGAGCAGTTCTTC
few	TRBV28	TRBJ2-6	TRBD1	CASSRDGQGFSGANVLTF	TGTGCCAGCAGCCGAGACGGACAGGGATTTTCTGGGGCCAACGTCCTGACTTTC
few	TRBV19	TRBJ1-4	-	CATRRTDATNEKLFF	TGTGCCACGCGGCGGACGGATGCAACTAATGAAAAACTGTTTTTT
-	TRBV12-3/TRBV12-4	TRBJ2-7	-	CASSPLGLAWDEQYF	TGTGCCAGCAGCCCCCTTGGGCTAGCGTGGGACGAGCAGTACTTC
many	TRBV7-9	TRBJ2-3	-	CASSLDVTGYTDTQYF	TGTGCCAGCAGCTTAGATGTCACAGGGTACACAGATACGCAGTATTTT
many	TRBV29-1	TRBJ2-3	TRBD2	CSAGTSGGITDTQYF	TGCAGCGCCGGGACTAGCGGGGGTATCACAGATACGCAGTATTTT
many	TRBV20-1	TRBJ1-1	-	CSARFSNTEAFF	TGCAGTGCTAGGTTCAGCAACACTGAAGCTTTCTTT
many	TRBV6-2/TRBV6-3	TRBJ1-1	-	CASSYSLTHLNTEAFF	TGTGCCAGCAGTTACTCGTTGACCCATTTGAACACTGAAGCTTTCTTT
once	TRBV27	TRBJ1-2	-	CASSLRGAYYDYTF	TGTGCCAGCAGTTTGCGGGGGGCGTACTATGACTACACCTTC
many	TRBV30	TRBJ1-5	-	CAWSLTGLANQPQHF	TGTGCCTGGAGCTTGACTGGTTTAGCAAATCAGCCCCAGCATTTT
-	TRBV7-7	TRBJ2-7	TRBD2	CASSLGTSGDAYEQYF	TGTGCCAGCAGCTTAGGGACTAGCGGGGACGCCTACGAGCAGTACTTC
few	TRBV7-8	TRBJ2-1	TRBD2	CASSLALAGGYNEQFF	TGTGCCAGCAGCTTAGCGCTAGCGGGGGGCTACAATGAGCAGTTCTTC
few	TRBV20-1	TRBJ2-7	-	CSARDWSEHTEQYF	TGCAGTGCTAGAGATTGGAGCGAACATACAGAGCAGTACTTC
many	TRBV9	TRBJ1-1	-	CASSAGALTEAFF	TGTGCCAGCAGCGCAGGGGCCCTTACTGAAGCTTTCTTT
many	TRBV6-5	TRBJ2-7	-	CASSPAARHYEQYF	TGTGCCAGCAGCCCCGCTGCCCGACACTACGAGCAGTACTTC
few	TRBV27	TRBJ2-2	-	CASSPTVGELFF	TGTGCCAGCAGTCCGACAGTCGGGGAGCTGTTTTTT
many	TRBV19	TRBJ2-5	-	CASSMAGEETQYF	TGTGCCAGTAGTATGGCAGGGGAAGAGACCCAGTACTTC
-	TRBV4-2	TRBJ2-7	-	CASSQREGTAYEQYF	TGTGCCAGCAGCCAACGCGAGGGGACTGCCTACGAGCAGTACTTC
-	TRBV29-1	TRBJ1-5	TRBD1	CSARTGLNQPQHF	TGCAGCGCCCGGACAGGGCTCAATCAGCCCCAGCATTTT
-	TRBV6-5	TRBJ1-2	-	CASSEDPGQLSGYTF	TGTGCCAGCAGTGAAGATCCCGGACAGCTATCTGGCTACACCTTC
-	TRBV10-1	TRBJ1-5	-	CASRLPTETANQPQHF	TGCGCCAGCAGGCTCCCGACAGAGACCGCCAATCAGCCCCAGCATTTT
many	TRBV14	TRBJ2-5	-	CASSQDTGQETQYF	TGTGCCAGCAGCCAAGACACAGGACAAGAGACCCAGTACTTC
few	TRBV25-1	TRBJ2-2	TRBD2	CASSDISGTNTGELFF	TGTGCCAGCAGTGATATTAGCGGGACGAACACCGGGGAGCTGTTTTTT
-	TRBV4-2	TRBJ2-3	-	CARRQDVGGSGPYF	TGTGCCCGCCGCCAAGATGTAGGGGGCAGCGGGCCGTATTTT
many	TRBV25-1	TRBJ2-7	-	CASSDWKTYEQYF	TGTGCCAGCAGTGATTGGAAAACCTACGAGCAGTACTTC
-	TRBV19	TRBJ2-3	-	CASSIYGGTDTQYF	TGTGCCAGTAGTATATACGGGGGCACAGATACGCAGTATTTT
-	TRBV30	TRBJ1-1	-	CARSGWASEAFF	TGTGCCCGGAGTGGGTGGGCCTCTGAAGCTTTCTTT
many	TRBV29-1	TRBJ2-7	-	CSVGDSSYEQYF	TGCAGCGTAGGGGACTCCTCCTACGAGCAGTACTTC
many	TRBV13	TRBJ2-3	-	CASSLQLGTTDTQYF	TGTGCCAGCAGCTTACAATTAGGGACCACAGATACGCAGTATTTT
-	TRBV6-2/TRBV6-3	TRBJ1-1	-	CASSMGSLGTEAFF	TGTGCCAGCAGTATGGGATCCCTGGGCACTGAAGCTTTCTTT
few	TRBV30	TRBJ1-2	-	CAWRNRDGYTF	TGTGCCTGGAGGAACAGGGATGGCTACACCTTC
few	TRBV27	TRBJ1-1	-	CASSFGTPMTEAFF	TGTGCCAGCAGTTTCGGGACACCTATGACTGAAGCTTTCTTT
many	TRBV14	TRBJ1-1	-	CASSQAGSSPEAFF	TGTGCCAGCAGCCAAGCCGGCTCCAGCCCTGAAGCTTTCTTT
few	TRBV10-3	TRBJ1-2	-	CAISETGRGYGYTF	TGTGCCATCAGTGAGACAGGGCGAGGGTATGGCTACACCTTC
few	TRBV28	TRBJ2-7	-	CASSFSATGLTSYEQYF	TGTGCCAGCAGTTTTTCAGCCACAGGACTGACCTCCTACGAGCAGTACTTC
-	TRBV9	TRBJ1-6	-	CASSVDTGNSPLHF	TGTGCCAGCAGCGTTGACACCGGGAATTCACCCCTCCACTTT
-	TRBV11-2	TRBJ1-4	-	CASSRAGGSLGTNEKLFF	TGTGCCAGCAGCCGAGCGGGGGGCAGTCTAGGAACTAATGAAAAACTGTTTTTT
-	TRBV10-3	TRBJ2-2	-	CATRDPTHTGELFF	TGTGCCACCCGGGACCCAACGCACACCGGGGAGCTGTTTTTT
many	TRBV19	TRBJ2-3	-	CASRMGTRGTDTQYF	TGTGCCAGTAGGATGGGGACTCGGGGCACAGATACGCAGTATTTT
-	TRBV27	TRBJ1-6	-	CASSLWSSIGPGNSPLHF	TGTGCCAGCAGTTTATGGTCATCCATTGGACCCGGGAATTCACCCCTCCACTTT